What follows is one T cell receptor (beta chain) and its context. The data are from a study of PD-1 blockade in mismatch repair-deficient tumors. Study at large: Patients had over ten mismatch repair-deficient cancer types and were previously treated and progressing.

All patients were mismatch repair deficient, assessed by either PCR or immunohistochemistry. Three pembrolizumab responders had their TCRs sequenced. The protocol was immunoSEQ multiplex PCR, while the TCRdb copy is restricted to in-frame clones and leaves out a portion. The repertoire holds over 15,000 clones, with around 82% as singletons. Trimming pared 1 base from V and 3 bases from J, leaving 16 bases between. In germline, CDR1 is SGHNT, CDR2 YYREEE (reference sequence). The CDR3 is 16 amino acids. The chain combines TRBV5-4 with TRBJ2-5; a weak D match, TRBD2 (6 bases). The source is an adult with mismatch repair-deficient cancer. The source material was PBMCs, sampled before pembrolizumab treatment. The CDR3 DNA is TGTGCCAGCAGCTTGCGGGGGTCGCCTTTGGAAGAGACCCAGTACTTC. Protein sequence: CASSLRGSPLEETQYF.